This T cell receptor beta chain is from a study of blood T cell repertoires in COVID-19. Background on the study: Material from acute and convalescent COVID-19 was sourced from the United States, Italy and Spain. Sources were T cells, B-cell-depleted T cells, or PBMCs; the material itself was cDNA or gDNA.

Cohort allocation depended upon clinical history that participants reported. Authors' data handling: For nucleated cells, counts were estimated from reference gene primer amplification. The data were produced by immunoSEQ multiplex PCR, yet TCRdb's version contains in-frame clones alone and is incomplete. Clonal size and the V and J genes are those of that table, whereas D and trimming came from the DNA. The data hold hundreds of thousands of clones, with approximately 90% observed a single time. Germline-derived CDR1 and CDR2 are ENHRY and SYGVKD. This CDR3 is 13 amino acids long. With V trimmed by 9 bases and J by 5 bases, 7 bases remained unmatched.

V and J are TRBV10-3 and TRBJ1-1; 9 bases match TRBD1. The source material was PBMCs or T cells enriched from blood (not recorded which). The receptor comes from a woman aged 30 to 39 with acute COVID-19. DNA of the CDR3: TGTGCCATTACGGGACAGGGCGTTACTGAAGCTTTCTTT. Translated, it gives CAITGQGVTEAFF.